The rows below give T cell receptor beta chains drawn from one sample of a study of cytomegalovirus exposure and HLA in healthy donors. Method: immunoSEQ multiplex PCR; TCRdb's copy keeps in-frame clones and lacks some. This table has 85,000 to 130,000 clones, approximately 77% appearing once. Sequencing was performed on PBMCs. Source of these receptors: a male donor in good health and CMV-seropositive. Each CDR3 is given with its conserved first and last residue.

j_gene,v_gene,CDR3aa
TRBJ2-7,TRBV6-5,CASRSGTNYEQYF
TRBJ2-3,TRBV5-1,CASSPEGGAGTDTQYF
TRBJ2-7,TRBV4-1,CASSQAFIGQVPDEQYF
TRBJ2-3,TRBV9,CASSPRTSGGIDTQYF
TRBJ2-2,TRBV9,CAWRGGQANTGELFF
TRBJ1-5,TRBV4-2,CASSLQGHSNQPQHF
TRBJ2-7,TRBV4-3,CASSQEWDPPGYEQYF
TRBJ1-5,TRBV19,CASRKSGQSQPQHF
TRBJ2-7,TRBV6-5,CASSYRGQGLSYEQYF
TRBJ2-7,TRBV4-3,CASSQEGTGGPYEQYF
TRBJ1-6,TRBV5-1,CASSRREGRDSPLHF
TRBJ2-2,TRBV10-3,CAIRLENRAGELFF
TRBJ1-3,TRBV7-2,CASSSGGRAGGNTIYF
TRBJ1-1,TRBV9,CASSGAGFLGTEAFF
TRBJ1-6,TRBV9,CASSPVLNSPLHF
TRBJ2-5,TRBV4-1,CASSPGDRGWQTQYF
TRBJ2-3,TRBV29-1,CSVEDRGQSDTQYF
TRBJ2-7,TRBV30,CAWSLSGTYNYEQYF
TRBJ2-3,TRBV10-2,CASSEAGGRGDTQYF
TRBJ1-1,TRBV7-9,CASSSKDRPNTEAFF
TRBJ1-5,TRBV28,CASGRQSSNQPQHF
TRBJ1-5,TRBV7-2,CASSIQGTSNQPQHF
TRBJ2-5,TRBV4-2,CASSPRGSGGQETQYF
TRBJ2-3,TRBV4-3,CASSQDTGAGRRDTQYF
TRBJ1-1,TRBV30,CAWSVSVGAFF
TRBJ1-2,TRBV11-3,CASSSGTGLGGYGYTF
TRBJ2-1,TRBV5-1,CASSLGGIPGSEQFF
TRBJ2-5,TRBV7-9,CASSSTGFQETQYF
TRBJ1-5,TRBV19,CASRSGLFQPQHF
TRBJ2-5,TRBV6-1,CASSEGQIQETQYF
TRBJ2-7,TRBV28,CASSPTGLAEQYF
TRBJ1-1,TRBV9,CASSVRSGNTEAFF
TRBJ1-1,TRBV20-1,CSATRTEAFF